Listed here are 25 T cell receptor beta chains from one sample, sequenced in a study of T cells in Graves' hyperthyroidism and ophthalmopathy. Amplified TCR beta CDR3 regions derived from RNA transcripts. The TCR CDR3 first-round RT-PCR relied on the HTBI primer set. TCRdb analysed the multiplex PCR reads with MiXCR anew, one entry per CDR3 protein. The table lists more than 500,000 distinct CDR3 sequences, roughly 15% of them singletons, with approximately 30% in the top ten. Sequencing was performed on blood. All receptors derive from a woman in her twenties or thirties with Graves' ophthalmopathy.

In its sample, this clonotype was seen many times. This chain joins TRBV28 and TRBJ2-7; no clear D gene. The CDR3 runs 11 residues. The germline gives CDR1 MDHEN, CDR2 SYDVKM. With 5 bases removed from V and 3 bases from J, the gap between germline ends came to 5 bases. CDR3 sequence (DNA): TGTGCCAGCAGTGACAACTACGAGCAGTACTTC. It translates to CASSDNYEQYF.

V is TRBV4-3 and J is TRBJ2-5; D is perhaps TRBD1 (8 bases). The J call may be faulty, since TRBJ2-1 better matches the DNA end. CDR1 is LGHNA, CDR2 YSLEER, per germline. The CDR3 sequence is 16 residues long. Here the CDR3 DNA reads TGCGCCAGCAGCCACCGGACAGGGCCCGCGGGAGAGACCCAGTTCTTC. Translating it yields CASSHRTGPAGETQFF.

The chain recombines TRBV7-6 with TRBJ2-7; D is possibly TRBD1 (6 bases). Trimming left V 1 base short and J 5 bases short, with 9 bases between. The CDR3 has 13 amino acids. Looked up from germline, CDR1 is SGHVS and CDR2 is FNYEAQ. DNA for the CDR3: TGTGCCAGCAGCTTAGATTCAGGGGACGAGCAGTACTTC. Protein sequence: CASSLDSGDEQYF.

The chain uses TRBV20-1 and TRBJ1-4; 10 nucleotides line up with TRBD1. V trimming: 0 bases; J trimming: 0 bases; junction bases outside the gene matches: 10. The CDR3 extends over 19 amino acids. CDR1 DFQATT and CDR2 SNEGSKA come from the germline V gene (reference sequence). The CDR3 loop reads CSARDPNSGTGATNEKLFF. The CDR3 DNA is TGCAGTGCTAGAGACCCAAACTCCGGGACAGGGGCAACTAATGAAAAACTGTTTTTT.

This clonotype has ten or more counts. The chain couples TRBV12-5 to TRBJ2-3, with 7 nucleotides matching TRBD1. Looked up from germline, CDR1 is LGHNT and CDR2 is FRNRAP. The CDR3 totals 16 residues. J gave up 2 bases and V 4 bases, and 9 bases lay outside the gene matches. As DNA, the CDR3 is TGTGCTAGTGGTTCCCCCCAGGGGGACCTCACAGATACGCAGTATTTT. This codes for CASGSPQGDLTDTQYF.

The rearrangement links TRBV6-1 to TRBJ2-5; 8 nucleotides agree with TRBD1. The CDR3 covers 14 residues. Looked up from germline, CDR1 is MNHNS and CDR2 is SASEGT. With V trimmed by 3 bases and J by 7 bases, 7 bases remained unmatched. The CDR3 loop reads CASSEAGGRGTQYF. In DNA form, the CDR3 reads TGTGCCAGCAGTGAGGCAGGGGGCAGGGGGACCCAGTACTTC.

The chain carries TRBV30 and TRBJ2-2; weak D call: TRBD2 (6 bases). There are 14 residues in the CDR3. Germline V gene lookup returns CDR1 GTSNPN and CDR2 SVGIG (reference sequence). V was trimmed by 0 bases and J by 4 bases, leaving 9 bases between them. The CDR3 region is CAWSVYGGTGELFF. CDR3 DNA sequence: TGTGCCTGGAGTGTTTACGGGGGCACCGGGGAGCTGTTTTTT.

The rearrangement links TRBV11-2 to TRBJ2-3; D uncertain. The V gene lost 1 base and the J gene lost 6 bases, with 11 bases spanning the gap. CDR1 SGHAT and CDR2 FQNNGV come from the germline V gene. The CDR3 consists of 14 residues. The chain's CDR3 is CASSLGTPGDTQYF. The CDR3 DNA follows: TGTGCCAGCAGCTTAGGAACGCCTGGGGATACGCAGTATTTT.

This clonotype came up a few times. The chain couples TRBV4-3 to TRBJ2-7; 8 bases agree with TRBD1. This CDR3 is built from 14 residues. With 3 bases clipped from V and 3 bases from J, the junction kept 4 bases outside the gene matches. The V gene's germline CDR1 is LGHNA and CDR2 YSLEER. The CDR3 DNA follows: TGCGCCAGCAGCCACTGGACAGGGAACTACGAGCAGTACTTC. Encoded protein: CASSHWTGNYEQYF.

This clonotype has more than one count but fewer than ten. V usage is TRBV13 and J usage is TRBJ1-6, with D tentatively TRBD1 (6 bases). V shed 5 bases and J shed 0 bases, with 8 bases lying between them. Germline V gene sequence: CDR1 PRHDT, CDR2 FYEKMQ (reference sequence). This CDR3 has 15 amino acids. The CDR3 DNA follows: TGTGCCAGCAGCATACAGGGCTCCTATAATTCACCCCTCCACTTT. Protein sequence: CASSIQGSYNSPLHF.

This clonotype was seen only a few times. CDR3 region: CASSHINEQYF. CDR3 coding DNA: TGTGCCAGCAGCCATATCAATGAGCAGTACTTC. This chain joins TRBV28 and TRBJ2-7; D gene ambiguous. The length of the CDR3 is 11 residues. Germline V lookup: CDR1 MDHEN, CDR2 SYDVKM. Trimming removed 6 bases from V and 7 bases from J, with 10 bases in between.

This chain links TRBV4-3 with TRBJ2-7; maybe TRBD2 (6 bases). Trimming took off 4 bases at V and 2 bases at J, with 18 bases between the two ends. This CDR3 has 16 amino acids. In germline, CDR1 is LGHNA, CDR2 YSLEER. The chain's CDR3 is CASSRAGGMVPYEQYF. As DNA, the CDR3 is TGCGCCAGCAGCCGAGCCGGCGGGATGGTCCCCTACGAGCAGTACTTC.

The table lists this clonotype with many counts. V is TRBV11-2 and J is TRBJ1-4, with TRBD1 matching 7 bases. CDR3 length: 15 amino acids. Germline values: CDR1 SGHAT, CDR2 FQNNGV. With V trimmed by 5 bases and J by 7 bases, 10 bases remained unmatched. CDR3 amino acids: CASSKKTGNSEKLFF. CDR3 sequence (DNA): TGTGCCAGCAGCAAAAAGACAGGGAATAGTGAAAAACTGTTTTTT.

This chain uses TRBV7-2 with TRBJ2-7, with D perhaps TRBD1 (5 bases). The CDR3 length is 12 residues. Germline values: CDR1 SGHTA, CDR2 FQGNSA. The germline V and J ends were trimmed by 7 bases and 6 bases, with 13 bases remaining between them. CDR3 sequence: CASTWGAGEQYF. The CDR3 bases are TGTGCCAGCACCTGGGGCGCCGGCGAGCAGTACTTC.

V and J are TRBV5-4 and TRBJ1-3; the match to TRBD1 covers 7 bases. Trimming removed 4 bases from V and 3 bases from J; junction bases left unmatched: 7. The CDR3 has 15 amino acids. Germline V gene data show CDR1 as SGHNT and CDR2 as YYREEE (reference sequence). The CDR3 is CASSRQGADGNTIYF. In DNA, the CDR3 is TGTGCCAGCAGCCGACAGGGTGCTGATGGAAACACCATATATTTT. Drawing the rest from reference TRBV5-4 and TRBJ1-3, the complete variable domain is ETGVTQSPTHLIKTRGQQVTLRCSSQSGHNTVSWYQQALGQGPQFIFQYYREEENGRGNFPPRFSGLQFPNYSSELNVNALELDDSALYLCASSRQGADGNTIYFGEGSWLTVV.

Only a few counts were recorded for this clonotype. The genes are TRBV7-2 and TRBJ2-7; no reliable D call. The germline V gene encodes CDR1 SGHTA and CDR2 FQGNSA. Trimming left V 8 bases short and J 0 bases short, with 11 bases between. This CDR3 spans 13 amino acids. The CDR3 DNA is TGTGCCAGCGGTCTTGGGAACTCCTACGAGCAGTACTTC. Translated: CASGLGNSYEQYF.

The chain recombines TRBV20-1 with TRBJ1-1; D is unresolved. Germline V gene lookup returns CDR1 DFQATT and CDR2 SNEGSKA (reference sequence). The CDR3 spans 12 residues. Trimming took off 3 bases at V and 8 bases at J, with 13 bases between the two ends. The CDR3 sequence: CSASPGVAEAFF. In DNA form, the CDR3 reads TGCAGTGCTAGTCCCGGGGTGGCGGAAGCTTTCTTT.

This clonotype was found many times. The chain has TRBV12-3 or TRBV12-4 and TRBJ2-3, with D possibly TRBD2 on 7 matching bases. The CDR3 is made up of 15 amino acids. Trimming removed 10 bases from V and 2 bases from J, with 19 bases in between. CDR3 in amino acids: CATRGGPGVTDTQYF. The CDR3 DNA reads as TGTGCCACTCGCGGGGGACCAGGGGTCACAGATACGCAGTATTTT.

This clonotype came up many times. V and J are TRBV6-1 and TRBJ1-6; D call uncertain. Germline CDR1 and CDR2: MNHNS and SASEGT. The germline V and J ends were trimmed by 4 bases and 8 bases, with 12 bases remaining between them. CDR3 length equals 14 residues. The CDR3 loop is CASSGRIPDSPLHF. The CDR3 DNA follows: TGTGCCAGCAGTGGACGTATCCCAGATTCACCCCTCCACTTT.

Turning to this clonotype: A much larger clone lies a single base off, so this may be a read error. V gene TRBV28 combines with J gene TRBJ2-7, with 10 bases identical to TRBD2. The ends lost 2 bases at V and 5 bases at J; junction bases unmatched: 6. Looked up from germline, CDR1 is MDHEN and CDR2 is SYDVKM. This CDR3 is 15 amino acids long. The CDR3 is CASSLTSGNRHEQYF. In nucleotides, the CDR3 is TGTGCCAGCAGTTTAACTAGCGGGAACCGCCACGAGCAGTACTTC. The whole variable domain, filled in from reference TRBV28 and TRBJ2-7, reads DVKVTQSSRYLVKRTGEKVFLECVQDMDHENMFWYRQDPGLGLRLIYFSYDVKMKEKGDIPEGYSVSREKKERFSLILESASTNQTSMYLCASSLTSGNRHEQYFGPGTRLTVT.

This chain links TRBV20-1 with TRBJ2-2, with D possibly TRBD1 on 6 matching bases. Germline V CDR1 and CDR2: DFQATT, SNEGSKA (reference sequence). V was clipped by 0 bases and J by 3 bases, with 8 bases between them. There are 14 residues in the CDR3. In DNA form, the CDR3 reads TGCAGTGCTAGAGAAGACAGGTACACCGGGGAGCTGTTTTTT. Protein product: CSAREDRYTGELFF.

The rearrangement joins TRBV5-8 to TRBJ2-3; possible D gene TRBD1, 6 bases. The CDR3 runs 15 residues. V lost 3 bases to trimming and J lost 4 bases, with 15 bases between them. Germline CDR1 SGHTS, CDR2 YDEGEE. CDR3 nucleotide sequence: TGTGCCAGCAGCTCACGACTAAAGGGGGCAGATACGCAGTATTTT. Its protein is CASSSRLKGADTQYF.

This clonotype was seen a few times. This sequence joins TRBV28 and TRBJ2-1, with 13 bases identical to TRBD2. J lost 9 bases, V lost 3 bases, and 8 bases had no gene match. Looked up from germline, CDR1 is MDHEN and CDR2 is SYDVKM. The CDR3 is 16 amino acids. The CDR3 here is CASSFFGLAGAGEQFF. In DNA form, the CDR3 reads TGTGCCAGCAGTTTTTTCGGACTAGCGGGAGCTGGTGAGCAGTTCTTC.

The genes are TRBV6-2 or TRBV6-3 and TRBJ2-7; 9 nucleotides line up with TRBD2. Per the germline V gene, CDR1 is MNHEY and CDR2 is SVGEGT. This CDR3 contains 13 residues. V trimming: 8 bases; J trimming: 5 bases; junction bases outside the gene matches: 7. CDR3 sequence: CASGIAGVHEQYF. DNA of the CDR3: TGTGCCAGCGGAATAGCGGGAGTCCACGAGCAGTACTTC.

This clonotype has a count of ten or more. The chain combines TRBV10-3 with TRBJ2-5; 7 nucleotides agree with TRBD1. The junction had 6 bases not matched to a gene; V was cut back by 11 bases and J by 0 bases. Germline CDR1 and CDR2: ENHRY and SYGVKD. This CDR3 has 13 residues. The CDR3 nucleotides are TGTGCCGTACAGGGACAGAACCAAGAGACCCAGTACTTC. Its protein product is CAVQGQNQETQYF.